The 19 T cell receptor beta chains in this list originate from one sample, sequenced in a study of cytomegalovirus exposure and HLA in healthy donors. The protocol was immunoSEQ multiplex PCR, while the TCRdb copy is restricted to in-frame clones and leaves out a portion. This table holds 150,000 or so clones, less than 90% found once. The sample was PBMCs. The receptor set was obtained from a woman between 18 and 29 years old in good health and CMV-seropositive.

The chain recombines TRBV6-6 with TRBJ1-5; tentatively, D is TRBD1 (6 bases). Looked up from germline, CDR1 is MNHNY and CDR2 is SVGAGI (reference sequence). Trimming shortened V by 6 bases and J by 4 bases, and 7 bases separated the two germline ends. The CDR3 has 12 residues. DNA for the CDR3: TGTGCCAGCAGGACAGGTAATCAGCCCCAGCATTTT. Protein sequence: CASRTGNQPQHF.

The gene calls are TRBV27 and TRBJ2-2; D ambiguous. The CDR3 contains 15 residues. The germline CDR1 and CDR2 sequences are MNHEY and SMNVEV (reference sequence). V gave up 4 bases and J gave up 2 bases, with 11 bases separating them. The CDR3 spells CASSSSAYNTGELFF. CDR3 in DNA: TGTGCCAGCAGTTCATCCGCGTATAACACCGGGGAGCTGTTTTTT.

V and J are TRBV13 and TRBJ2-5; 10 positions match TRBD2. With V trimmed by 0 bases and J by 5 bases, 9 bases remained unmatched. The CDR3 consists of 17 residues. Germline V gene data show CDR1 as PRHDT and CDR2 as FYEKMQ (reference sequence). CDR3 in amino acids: CASSLGGAGGPSETQYF. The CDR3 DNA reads TGTGCCAGCAGCTTAGGAGGAGCGGGAGGGCCCTCGGAGACCCAGTACTTC.

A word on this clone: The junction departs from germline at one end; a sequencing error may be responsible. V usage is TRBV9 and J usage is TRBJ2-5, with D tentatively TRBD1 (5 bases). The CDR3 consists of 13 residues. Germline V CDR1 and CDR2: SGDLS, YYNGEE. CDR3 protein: CASSVGQQGTQYF. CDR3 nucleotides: TGTGCCAGCAGCGTAGGACAGCAAGGGACCCAGTACTTC.

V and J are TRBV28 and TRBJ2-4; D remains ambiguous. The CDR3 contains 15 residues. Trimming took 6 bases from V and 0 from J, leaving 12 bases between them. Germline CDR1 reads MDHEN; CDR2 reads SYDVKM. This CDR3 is CASSRMALAKNIQYF. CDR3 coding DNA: TGTGCCAGCAGCCGAATGGCCCTAGCCAAAAACATTCAGTACTTC. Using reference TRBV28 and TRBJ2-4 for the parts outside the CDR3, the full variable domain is DVKVTQSSRYLVKRTGEKVFLECVQDMDHENMFWYRQDPGLGLRLIYFSYDVKMKEKGDIPEGYSVSREKKERFSLILESASTNQTSMYLCASSRMALAKNIQYFGAGTRLSVL.

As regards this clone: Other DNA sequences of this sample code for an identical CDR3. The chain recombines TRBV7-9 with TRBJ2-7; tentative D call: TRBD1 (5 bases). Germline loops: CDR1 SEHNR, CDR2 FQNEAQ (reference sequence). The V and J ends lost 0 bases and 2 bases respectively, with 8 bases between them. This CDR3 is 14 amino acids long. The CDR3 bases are TGTGCCAGCAGCTTAGCGGGGCTAACCTACGAGCAGTACTTC. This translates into CASSLAGLTYEQYF. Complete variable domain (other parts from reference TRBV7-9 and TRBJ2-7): DTGVSQNPRHKITKRGQNVTFRCDPISEHNRLYWYRQTLGQGPEFLTYFQNEAQLEKSRLLSDRFSAERPKGSFSTLEIQRTEQGDSAMYLCASSLAGLTYEQYFGPGTRLTVT.

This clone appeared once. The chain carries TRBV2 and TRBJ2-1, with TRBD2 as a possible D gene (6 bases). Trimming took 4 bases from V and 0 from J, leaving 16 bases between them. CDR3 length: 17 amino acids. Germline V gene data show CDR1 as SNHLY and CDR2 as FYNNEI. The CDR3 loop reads CASSGLLAASSYNEQFF. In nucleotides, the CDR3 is TGTGCCAGCAGTGGGTTATTAGCGGCTTCCTCCTACAATGAGCAGTTCTTC.

The CDR3 DNA reads TGTGCCAGCAGCCCGCTCGGGCTAGCGGGAGGGTCCATGGAGCAGTTCTTC. Residues: CASSPLGLAGGSMEQFF. The gene calls are TRBV11-3 and TRBJ2-1, with 12 bases aligning to TRBD2. Germline lookup yields CDR1 SGHNT and CDR2 YENEEA. The CDR3 sequence is 17 residues long. The V segment lost 5 bases and the J segment 10 bases; nucleotides outside the gene matches: 15. Looking up the rest from reference TRBV11-3 and TRBJ2-1 gives the full variable domain: EAGVVQSPRYKIIEKKQPVAFWCNPISGHNTLYWYLQNLGQGPELLIRYENEEAVDDSQLPKDRFSAERLKGVDSTLKIQPAELGDSAVYLCASSPLGLAGGSMEQFFGPGTRLTVL.

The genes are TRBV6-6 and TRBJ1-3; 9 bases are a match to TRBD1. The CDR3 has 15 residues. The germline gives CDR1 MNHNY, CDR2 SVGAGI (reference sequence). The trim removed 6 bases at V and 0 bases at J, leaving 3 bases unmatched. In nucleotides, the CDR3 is TGTGCCAGCAGCGGACAGGGGACCTCTGGAAACACCATATATTTT. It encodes CASSGQGTSGNTIYF.

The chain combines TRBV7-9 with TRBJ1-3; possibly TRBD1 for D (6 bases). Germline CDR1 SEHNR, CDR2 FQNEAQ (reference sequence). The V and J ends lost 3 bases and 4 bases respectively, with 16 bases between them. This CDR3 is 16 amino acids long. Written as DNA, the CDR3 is TGTGCCAGCAGCTTCATCACAGGGATGGGGGGAAACACCATATATTTT. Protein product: CASSFITGMGGNTIYF.

CDR3 residues: CASSLGDILGGDEQFF. The CDR3 DNA sequence: TGTGCCAGCAGCTTGGGGGATATACTAGGGGGCGATGAGCAGTTCTTC. The chain links TRBV5-4 to TRBJ2-1; 7 bases are a match to TRBD1. The ends lost 0 bases at V and 8 bases at J; junction bases unmatched: 11. Germline-derived CDR1 and CDR2 are SGHNT and YYREEE (reference sequence). This CDR3 is built from 16 residues.

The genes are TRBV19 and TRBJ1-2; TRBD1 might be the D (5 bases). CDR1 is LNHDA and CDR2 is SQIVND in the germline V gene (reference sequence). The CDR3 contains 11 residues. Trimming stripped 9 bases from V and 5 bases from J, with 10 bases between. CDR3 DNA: TGTGCCAGGGGGGGTTCTTATGGCTACACCTTC. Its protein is CARGGSYGYTF.

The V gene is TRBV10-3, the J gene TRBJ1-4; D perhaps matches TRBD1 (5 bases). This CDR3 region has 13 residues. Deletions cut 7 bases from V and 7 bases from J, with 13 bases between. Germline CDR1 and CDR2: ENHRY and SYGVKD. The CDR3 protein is CAITTPGIEKLFF. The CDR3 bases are TGTGCCATCACCACACCAGGGATTGAAAAACTGTTTTTT.

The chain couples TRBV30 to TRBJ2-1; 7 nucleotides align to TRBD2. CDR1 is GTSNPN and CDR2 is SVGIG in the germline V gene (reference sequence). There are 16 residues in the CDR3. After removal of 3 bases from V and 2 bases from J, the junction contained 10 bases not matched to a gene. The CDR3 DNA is TGTGCCTGGAGCGCGATGGTTAGCGGGCCCTACAATGAGCAGTTCTTC. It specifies CAWSAMVSGPYNEQFF.

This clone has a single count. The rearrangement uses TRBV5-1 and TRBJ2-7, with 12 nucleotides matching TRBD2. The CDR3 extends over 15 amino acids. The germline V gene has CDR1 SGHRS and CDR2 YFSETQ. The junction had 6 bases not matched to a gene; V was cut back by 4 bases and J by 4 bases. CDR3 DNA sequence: TGCGCCAGCAGCCCACTGACTAGCGGGAGTTACGAGCAGTACTTC. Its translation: CASSPLTSGSYEQYF.

The CDR3 DNA follows: TGTGCCAGCAGCGTAGGACTAGCGGGAGTTTCCCCACGGCATGAGCAGTTCTTC. Encoded protein: CASSVGLAGVSPRHEQFF. The rearrangement uses TRBV5-5 and TRBJ2-1; 13 bases align to TRBD2. CDR1 and CDR2 from the germline V gene are SGHKS and YYEKEE (reference sequence). This CDR3 spans 18 amino acids. V lost 4 bases, J lost 8 bases, and 15 bases stayed unmatched.

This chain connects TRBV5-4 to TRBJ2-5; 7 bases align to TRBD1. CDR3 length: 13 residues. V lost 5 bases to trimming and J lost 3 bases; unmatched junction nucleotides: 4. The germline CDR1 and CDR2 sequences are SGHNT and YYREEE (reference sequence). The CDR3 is CASSYGQEETQYF. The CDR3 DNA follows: TGTGCCAGCAGTTATGGACAGGAAGAGACCCAGTACTTC. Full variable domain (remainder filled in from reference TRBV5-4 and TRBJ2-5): ETGVTQSPTHLIKTRGQQVTLRCSSQSGHNTVSWYQQALGQGPQFIFQYYREEENGRGNFPPRFSGLQFPNYSSELNVNALELDDSALYLCASSYGQEETQYFGPGTRLLVL.

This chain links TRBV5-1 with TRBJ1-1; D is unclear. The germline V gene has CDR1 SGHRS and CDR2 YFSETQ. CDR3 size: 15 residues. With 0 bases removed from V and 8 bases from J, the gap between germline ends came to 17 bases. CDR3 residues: CASSLVGGSLAEAFF. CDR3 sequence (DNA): TGCGCCAGCAGCTTGGTTGGAGGGTCCTTGGCAGAAGCTTTCTTT.

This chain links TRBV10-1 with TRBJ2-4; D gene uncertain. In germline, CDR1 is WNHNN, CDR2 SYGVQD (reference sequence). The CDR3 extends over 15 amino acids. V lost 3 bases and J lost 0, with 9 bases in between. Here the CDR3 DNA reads TGCGCCAGCAGTGACCATCGACTAGCCAAAAACATTCAGTACTTC. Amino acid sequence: CASSDHRLAKNIQYF.